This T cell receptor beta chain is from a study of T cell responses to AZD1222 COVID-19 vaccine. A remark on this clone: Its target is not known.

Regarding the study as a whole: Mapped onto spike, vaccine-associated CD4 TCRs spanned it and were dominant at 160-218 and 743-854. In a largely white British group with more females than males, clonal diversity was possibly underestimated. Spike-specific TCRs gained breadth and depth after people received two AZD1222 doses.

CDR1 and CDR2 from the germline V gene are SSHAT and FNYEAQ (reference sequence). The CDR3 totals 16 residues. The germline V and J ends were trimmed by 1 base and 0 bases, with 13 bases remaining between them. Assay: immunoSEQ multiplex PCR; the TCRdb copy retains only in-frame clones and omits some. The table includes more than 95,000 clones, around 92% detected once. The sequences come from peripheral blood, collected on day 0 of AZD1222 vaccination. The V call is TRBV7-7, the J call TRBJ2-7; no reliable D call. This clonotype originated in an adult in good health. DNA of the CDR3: TGTGCCAGCAGCTTAGGAAACGTACAGCCCTCCTACGAGCAGTACTTC. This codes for CASSLGNVQPSYEQYF.